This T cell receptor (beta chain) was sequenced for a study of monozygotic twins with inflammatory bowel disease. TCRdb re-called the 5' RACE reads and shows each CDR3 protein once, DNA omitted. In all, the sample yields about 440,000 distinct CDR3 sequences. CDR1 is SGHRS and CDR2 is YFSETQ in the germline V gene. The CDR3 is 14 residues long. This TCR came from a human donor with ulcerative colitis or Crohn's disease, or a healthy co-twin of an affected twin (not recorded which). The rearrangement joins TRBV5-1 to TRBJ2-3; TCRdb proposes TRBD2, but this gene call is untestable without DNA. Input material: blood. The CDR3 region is CASSPGLNTDTQYF.